This entry lists 19 T cell receptor beta chains sequenced from one sample in a study of technical replicates of blood from a few donors. TCRdb keeps only in-frame clones here, not all; method: immunoSEQ multiplex PCR. The data contain roughly 69,000 clones, roughly 97% of them singletons. The sample comprised T cells isolated from PBMCs. The receptors were sampled from a human donor in good health.

The J gene is TRBJ1-5, the V gene TRBV18; 7 positions match TRBD1. This CDR3 comprises 14 residues. The V segment lost 4 bases and the J segment 3 bases; nucleotides outside the gene matches: 3. Germline CDR1 is KGHSH and CDR2 is LQKENI. The CDR3 nucleotides are TGTGCCAGCTCACGGGACAGCATCAATCAGCCCCAGCATTTT. Its translation: CASSRDSINQPQHF.

This sequence joins TRBV14 and TRBJ2-2; 8 nucleotides line up with TRBD2. The V segment lost 0 bases and the J segment 6 bases; nucleotides outside the gene matches: 18. This CDR3 is 20 amino acids long. CDR1 and CDR2 from the germline V gene are SGHDN and FVKESK. The CDR3 region is CASSQDGTWEREFGSGELFF. The DNA for the CDR3 is TGTGCCAGCAGCCAAGATGGCACATGGGAGCGGGAGTTTGGATCCGGGGAGCTGTTTTTT.

The V call is TRBV19, the J call TRBJ1-1; a possible D gene is TRBD1 (5 bases). The germline V gene has CDR1 LNHDA and CDR2 SQIVND (reference sequence). V lost 7 bases, J lost 2 bases, and 17 bases lay in between. This CDR3 has 15 residues. CDR3 region: CASKEETVINTEAFF. The DNA of the CDR3 is TGTGCCAGTAAAGAGGAGACAGTAATAAACACTGAAGCTTTCTTT.

The count of this clone is one. The chain employs TRBV4-3 and TRBJ2-1; the match to TRBD1 covers 7 bases. The CDR3 covers 14 residues. Trimming removed 0 bases from V and 5 bases from J; junction bases left unmatched: 1. Germline lookup yields CDR1 LGHNA and CDR2 YSLEER. CDR3 DNA: TGCGCCAGCAGCCAAGATACAGGGGACAATGAGCAGTTCTTC. As protein: CASSQDTGDNEQFF.

The CDR3 is CSVEDQGRGYGYTF. In DNA form, the CDR3 reads TGCAGCGTTGAAGATCAAGGAAGGGGTTATGGCTACACCTTC. The rearrangement joins TRBV29-1 to TRBJ1-2, with D perhaps matching TRBD1 (5 bases). V was pared by 0 bases and J by 5 bases, with 13 bases between. Germline-derived CDR1 and CDR2 are SQVTM and ANQGSEA. The CDR3 has 14 residues.

The rearrangement links TRBV18 to TRBJ2-3, with a possible D match to TRBD2 (5 bases). The CDR3 sequence is 17 residues long. V lost 0 bases and J 1 base, leaving 14 bases between the germline ends. The V gene's germline CDR1 is KGHSH and CDR2 LQKENI. The CDR3 region has the DNA TGTGCCAGCTCACCACCGGGAGCGACTTTGGGCACAGATACGCAGTATTTT. It yields the protein CASSPPGATLGTDTQYF.

This sequence joins TRBV2 and TRBJ1-2; unclear D gene. V dropped 10 bases and J dropped 2 bases, with 14 bases sitting between them. CDR3 length: 13 residues. The V gene's germline CDR1 is SNHLY and CDR2 FYNNEI. CDR3 nucleotides: TGTGCCAACCATCAGGAATCAAACTATGGCTACACCTTC. It yields the protein CANHQESNYGYTF.

The chain has TRBV6-1 and TRBJ1-3; TRBD1 matches 9 bases. Per the germline V gene, CDR1 is MNHNS and CDR2 is SASEGT. V shed 6 bases, J shed 4 bases, and the junction held 4 bases outside the gene matches. This CDR3 is 14 amino acids long. Written as DNA, the CDR3 is TGTGCCAGCAGGACCGGGACAGGGGGAAACACCATATATTTT. Translated: CASRTGTGGNTIYF.

The gene calls are TRBV6-5 and TRBJ2-7; maybe TRBD2 (5 bases). The V and J ends lost 0 bases and 3 bases respectively, with 6 bases between them. This CDR3 region has 13 residues. From germline, CDR1 is MNHEY and CDR2 SVGAGI. As DNA, the CDR3 is TGTGCCAGCAGTTACTCTAGCGACTACGAGCAGTACTTC. It codes for CASSYSSDYEQYF.

The chain employs TRBV7-2 and TRBJ2-7; 9 positions match TRBD2. The CDR3 is made up of 15 amino acids. Trimming at V came to 6 bases and at J to 4 bases, leaving 10 bases not matched to a gene. Germline assignment: CDR1 SGHTA and CDR2 FQGNSA. CDR3 residues: CASRPAIAGVYEQYF. The CDR3 coding sequence is TGTGCCAGCAGACCAGCTATAGCGGGGGTTTACGAGCAGTACTTC.

The V and J genes are TRBV5-1 and TRBJ2-7; 7 bases map to TRBD2. CDR3 length: 16 amino acids. V lost 0 bases to trimming and J lost 0 bases; unmatched junction nucleotides: 6. Germline lookup yields CDR1 SGHRS and CDR2 YFSETQ. DNA for the CDR3: TGCGCCAGCAGCTTGGGTCTGGGCGGGAGCTCCTACGAGCAGTACTTC. This translates into CASSLGLGGSSYEQYF.

The chain has TRBV4-2 and TRBJ2-6; D remains unclear. CDR3 size: 13 residues. V was trimmed by 3 bases and J by 5 bases, leaving 5 bases between them. From germline, CDR1 is LGHNA and CDR2 YNFKEQ. The CDR3 bases are TGTGCCAGCAGCCACCTTAGGGCCAACGTCCTGACTTTC. This sequence encodes CASSHLRANVLTF.

This clone came up once. The J gene is TRBJ1-3, the V gene TRBV2; D remains ambiguous. Germline assignment: CDR1 SNHLY and CDR2 FYNNEI. Deletions cut 2 bases from V and 1 base from J, with 6 bases between. CDR3 length: 14 amino acids. The CDR3 reads CASSERLSGNTIYF. As DNA, the CDR3 is TGTGCCAGCAGTGAACGGTTGTCTGGAAACACCATATATTTT.

This chain connects TRBV27 to TRBJ1-2; no firm D call. The CDR3 covers 12 residues. Germline CDR1 MNHEY, CDR2 SMNVEV (reference sequence). V was pared by 4 bases and J by 8 bases, with 11 bases between. CDR3: CASSSGNLGYTF. Here the CDR3 DNA reads TGTGCCAGCAGTTCCGGGAATCTGGGCTACACCTTC.

The chain carries TRBV7-2 and TRBJ2-7; TRBD2 matches at 9 bases. The CDR3 extends over 15 amino acids. With V trimmed by 3 bases and J by 1 base, 4 bases remained unmatched. The germline V gene encodes CDR1 SGHTA and CDR2 FQGNSA. The CDR3 sequence: CASSFSGSYSYEQYF. For the CDR3, the DNA is TGTGCCAGCAGCTTTAGCGGGAGTTATTCCTACGAGCAGTACTTC. The full variable domain, its missing parts supplied by reference TRBV7-2 and TRBJ2-7, is GAGVSQSPSNKVTEKGKDVELRCDPISGHTALYWYRQSLGQGLEFLIYFQGNSAPDKSGLPSDRFSAERTGGSVSTLTIQRTQQEDSAVYLCASSFSGSYSYEQYFGPGTRLTVT.

The chain recombines TRBV28 with TRBJ1-2; D is uncertain. Germline CDR1 reads MDHEN; CDR2 reads SYDVKM. The V end lost 2 bases, the J end lost 6 bases, and 13 bases lay between the germline ends. The CDR3 length is 14 residues. In DNA form, the CDR3 reads TGTGCCAGCAGTTTACTGGCGGCTCCCCATGGCTACACCTTC. Translation gives CASSLLAAPHGYTF.

V usage is TRBV25-1 and J usage is TRBJ2-7, with D maybe TRBD1 (5 bases). Germline assignment: CDR1 MGHDK and CDR2 SYGVNS. The V end was cut by 4 bases, the J end by 3 bases, with 10 bases between. The CDR3 has 13 residues. CDR3 bases: TGTGCCAGCAGTGTCAGGGCTGGCTACGAGCAGTACTTC. Amino acid sequence: CASSVRAGYEQYF.

V gene TRBV7-9 combines with J gene TRBJ2-2; 11 bases are a match to TRBD2. Germline values: CDR1 SEHNR, CDR2 FQNEAQ (reference sequence). The trim removed 6 bases at V and 2 bases at J, leaving 5 bases unmatched. The CDR3 runs to 16 residues. The CDR3 coding sequence is TGTGCCAGCAGTTTGGGACTAGCGGTCAACACCGGGGAGCTGTTTTTT. Protein product: CASSLGLAVNTGELFF. Together with reference TRBV7-9 and TRBJ2-2, the CDR3 gives the full variable domain: DTGVSQNPRHKITKRGQNVTFRCDPISEHNRLYWYRQTLGQGPEFLTYFQNEAQLEKSRLLSDRFSAERPKGSFSTLEIQRTEQGDSAMYLCASSLGLAVNTGELFFGEGSRLTVL.

This rearrangement joins TRBV25-1 to TRBJ2-7, with 9 nucleotides matching TRBD1. CDR3 length equals 15 residues. Trimming at V came to 4 bases and at J to 2 bases, leaving 6 bases not matched to a gene. Germline assignment: CDR1 MGHDK and CDR2 SYGVNS. The CDR3 DNA is TGTGCCAGCAGTGGCCGGGACAGGGTGCCCTACGAGCAGTACTTC. This gives the protein CASSGRDRVPYEQYF.